A single sample gave rise to the 29 T cell receptor beta chains below, sequenced in a study of T cells in Graves' hyperthyroidism and ophthalmopathy. What was amplified from RNA transcripts were TCR beta CDR3 regions. The TCR CDR3 was amplified in a first-round RT-PCR using the HTBI primer set. TCRdb ran MiXCR on the multiplex PCR reads and lists one entry per CDR3 protein. Among 500,000 to 800,000 distinct CDR3 sequences listed, 45% were seen once. The sample consisted of peripheral blood or thyroid tissue (not recorded which). The receptors derive from an adult man with Graves' disease, either hyperthyroidism or ophthalmopathy (not recorded which).

The chain is built from TRBV28 and TRBJ1-5, with TRBD1 as a possible D gene (6 bases). The CDR3 loop spans 14 amino acids. Germline values: CDR1 MDHEN, CDR2 SYDVKM. Trimming took 7 bases from V and 4 from J, leaving 14 bases between them. The CDR3 DNA is TGTGCCAGCACCCGTGGACAGACGAATCAGCCCCAGCATTTT. It translates to CASTRGQTNQPQHF.

The chain couples TRBV6-1 to TRBJ1-4; the D gene is possibly TRBD1 (6 bases). The CDR3 spans 13 residues. V gave up 2 bases and J gave up 7 bases, with 8 bases separating them. Germline V CDR1 and CDR2: MNHNS, SASEGT. The DNA of the CDR3 is TGTGCCAGCAGTGAATTCAGGGGTGAAAAACTGTTTTTT. Translated, it gives CASSEFRGEKLFF.

This chain connects TRBV7-9 to TRBJ1-5, with TRBD1 matching over 12 bases. With 0 bases clipped from V and 2 bases from J, the junction kept 11 bases outside the gene matches. In germline, CDR1 is SEHNR, CDR2 FQNEAQ (reference sequence). The CDR3 has 20 amino acids. The CDR3 reads CASSLARTGTGGRGNQPQHF. The CDR3 region has the DNA TGTGCCAGCAGCTTAGCGAGGACCGGGACAGGGGGCCGGGGCAATCAGCCCCAGCATTTT.

The chain carries TRBV15 and TRBJ1-2, with D unclear. The CDR3 runs to 14 residues. Germline lookup yields CDR1 LNHNV and CDR2 YYDKDF (reference sequence). V lost 0 bases and J lost 6, with 11 bases in between. CDR3 DNA sequence: TGTGCCACCAGCAGAGAGCGAAGATCTAATGGCTACACCTTC. Translated, it gives CATSRERRSNGYTF.

The J gene is TRBJ2-5, the V gene TRBV6-5; a weak D match, TRBD2 (5 bases). This CDR3 has 13 amino acids. With 9 bases removed from V and 5 bases from J, the gap between germline ends came to 16 bases. Germline-derived CDR1 and CDR2 are MNHEY and SVGAGI. CDR3 nucleotides: TGTGCCAGGTCCCGAGGGAAGTACGAGACCCAGTACTTC. This gives the protein CARSRGKYETQYF.

This chain connects TRBV5-1 to TRBJ1-1; 9 bases are shared with TRBD1. The CDR3 sequence is 17 residues long. The V gene end was trimmed by 3 bases and the J gene end by 1 base; junction bases not matched to a gene: 10. Germline values: CDR1 SGHRS, CDR2 YFSETQ. This CDR3 is CASSWPGQGAENTEAFF. The CDR3 DNA reads as TGCGCCAGCAGCTGGCCGGGACAGGGAGCGGAGAACACTGAAGCTTTCTTT.

This clonotype was found many times. This chain joins TRBV2 and TRBJ1-2, with a tentative D call TRBD1 (5 bases). CDR3 size: 12 residues. V shed 7 bases and J shed 4 bases, with 10 bases lying between them. Looked up from germline, CDR1 is SNHLY and CDR2 is FYNNEI. CDR3 in amino acids: CASTGQRYGYTF. The CDR3 DNA sequence: TGTGCCAGCACGGGGCAGCGCTATGGCTACACCTTC.

The J gene is TRBJ2-5, the V gene TRBV6-5, with TRBD2 matching 9 bases. Germline V CDR1 and CDR2: MNHEY, SVGAGI. The CDR3 is made up of 16 amino acids. With 5 bases clipped from V and 1 base from J, the junction kept 8 bases outside the gene matches. CDR3 sequence reads: CASSPPGLAGQETQYF. In DNA, the CDR3 is TGTGCCAGCAGTCCCCCGGGACTAGCAGGCCAAGAGACCCAGTACTTC.

The rearrangement uses TRBV10-3 and TRBJ1-3, with D possibly TRBD1 on 6 matching bases. CDR3 size: 15 residues. CDR1 ENHRY and CDR2 SYGVKD come from the germline V gene. Trimming cost V 3 bases and J 0 bases, with 9 bases left between them. CDR3 region: CAISELGGSGNTIYF. In DNA form, the CDR3 reads TGTGCCATCAGTGAACTAGGGGGCTCTGGAAACACCATATATTTT.

This clonotype was observed a few times. Its ends do not fully match the called genes, so a read error is possible. The gene calls are TRBV7-3 and TRBJ2-2, with D unclear. Germline V lookup: CDR1 SGHTA, CDR2 FQGTGA. The CDR3 spans 14 residues. CDR3 sequence (DNA): TGCGCCAGCAGCCAAGTCACCAACACCGGGGAGCTGTTTTTT. This codes for CASSQVTNTGELFF.

V gene TRBV27 combines with J gene TRBJ1-1; D unclear. Germline CDR1 reads MNHEY; CDR2 reads SMNVEV (reference sequence). The CDR3 is 14 residues long. Trimming removed 2 bases at V and 1 base at J, with 8 bases between. The CDR3 DNA follows: TGTGCCAGCAGTTTAGCTGACGGGAACACTGAAGCTTTCTTT. It codes for CASSLADGNTEAFF.

On this clonotype: A much bigger clone sits one base away, suggesting this may be a read error. The chain couples TRBV7-8 to TRBJ1-2; TRBD1 aligns across 7 bases. The CDR3 is 14 residues long. CDR1 is SGHVS and CDR2 is FQNEAQ in the germline V gene. The CDR3 nucleotides read TGTGCCAGCAGCGCGGACAGGACCCTCTATGGCTGCACCTTC. It yields the protein CASSADRTLYGCTF.

This clonotype has ten or more counts. This rearrangement joins TRBV5-6 to TRBJ1-5; a possible D gene is TRBD1 (5 bases). The germline CDR1 and CDR2 sequences are SGHDT and YYEEEE. The CDR3 is 17 amino acids. Between the trimmed V and J ends, which lost 0 bases and 4 bases, there was a span of 17 bases. CDR3 bases: TGTGCCAGCAGCTTGGGTATTGGACAAGACTTTAATCAGCCCCAGCATTTT. This gives the protein CASSLGIGQDFNQPQHF.

This clonotype was seen once. J is TRBJ1-1 and V is TRBV29-1, with 8 nucleotides matching TRBD1. Per the germline V gene, CDR1 is SQVTM and CDR2 is ANQGSEA. With V trimmed by 7 bases and J by 7 bases, 8 bases remained unmatched. The CDR3 has 12 residues. CDR3 DNA sequence: TGCAGCGCCACCCGACAGGGGAATGAAGCTTTCTTT. Its protein product is CSATRQGNEAFF.

This clonotype was found a few times. The V gene is TRBV7-9, the J gene TRBJ2-7; 9 nucleotides match TRBD1. The V and J ends lost 5 bases and 3 bases, in that order; junction bases with no gene match: 8. This CDR3 is 15 amino acids long. CDR1 and CDR2 (germline): SEHNR, FQNEAQ (reference sequence). Here the CDR3 DNA reads TGTGCCAGCAGCCCAGGGACAGGGACTCTCTACGAGCAGTACTTC. Translation gives CASSPGTGTLYEQYF.

The rearrangement joins TRBV14 to TRBJ1-2; 7 bases are a match to TRBD1. Germline CDR1 is SGHDN and CDR2 is FVKESK. V was clipped by 1 base and J by 9 bases; unmatched bases: 20. The CDR3 sequence is 18 residues long. DNA for the CDR3: TGTGCCAGCAGCCAAGGCCCCTTTTCCGGGGGGACAGTCGGCTGCTACACCTTC. It translates to CASSQGPFSGGTVGCYTF.

The chain is built from TRBV24-1 and TRBJ1-1; no firm D call. The germline gives CDR1 KGHDR, CDR2 SFDVKD. The CDR3 is 11 amino acids. The V end lost 4 bases, the J end lost 11 bases, and 10 bases lay between the germline ends. CDR3 bases: TGTGCCACCAGTGAGGGCAGCGGGGCTTTCTTT. This encodes CATSEGSGAFF.

This clonotype has at least ten counts. J is TRBJ1-5 and V is TRBV7-2, with D tentatively TRBD1 (5 bases). This CDR3 is 15 amino acids long. V was trimmed by 1 base and J by 4 bases, leaving 11 bases between them. CDR1 and CDR2 from the germline V gene are SGHTA and FQGNSA. CDR3 DNA sequence: TGTGCCAGCAGCTTAGGCAGGGCTGGGAATCAGCCCCAGCATTTT. Its protein product is CASSLGRAGNQPQHF.

As DNA, the CDR3 is TGTGCCAGCAGCGCCAACCGGGGTTTGGTAGAAGTTGCAACTAATGAAAAACTGTTTTTT. It translates to CASSANRGLVEVATNEKLFF. The chain recombines TRBV7-9 with TRBJ1-4; the D is unclear. CDR1 and CDR2 from the germline V gene are SEHNR and FQNEAQ (reference sequence). Trimming cost V 5 bases and J 0 bases, with 25 bases left between them. This CDR3 spans 20 amino acids.

This clonotype was seen many times. The rearrangement joins TRBV24-1 to TRBJ1-2; D unclear. Trimming cost V 2 bases and J 3 bases, with 18 bases left between them. Germline CDR1 is KGHDR and CDR2 is SFDVKD. The CDR3 consists of 17 residues. Written as DNA, the CDR3 is TGTGCCACCAGTGATTCGACGACGGTCTTCGGGGACTATGGCTACACCTTC. Amino acids: CATSDSTTVFGDYGYTF.

This clonotype came up a few times. CDR3 in DNA: TGTGCCAGCAGAAGAACAGGCTACGAGCAGTACTTC. Translation gives CASRRTGYEQYF. The chain recombines TRBV12-3 or TRBV12-4 with TRBJ2-7; tentative D call: TRBD1 (5 bases). CDR3 length equals 12 residues. Trimming stripped 6 bases from V and 3 bases from J, with 9 bases between.

This chain connects TRBV5-1 to TRBJ1-2; D not certain. The CDR3 length is 14 residues. CDR1 and CDR2 from the germline V gene are SGHRS and YFSETQ. Trimming removed 3 bases from V and 5 bases from J, with 14 bases in between. CDR3 protein: CASSSGSPLYGYTF. The CDR3 DNA reads TGCGCCAGCAGCTCGGGGAGCCCCTTATATGGCTACACCTTC. The whole variable domain, filled in from reference TRBV5-1 and TRBJ1-2, reads KAGVTQTPRYLIKTRGQQVTLSCSPISGHRSVSWYQQTPGQGLQFLFEYFSETQRNKGNFPGRFSGRQFSNSRSEMNVSTLELGDSALYLCASSSGSPLYGYTFGSGTRLTVV.

Remarks on this clonotype: A much larger clone is a single base away; this may be a read error. This chain uses TRBV24-1 with TRBJ1-3; D is perhaps TRBD1 (5 bases). The CDR3 covers 17 residues. CDR1 KGHDR and CDR2 SFDVKD come from the germline V gene. Trimming left V 4 bases short and J 0 bases short, with 15 bases between. CDR3 DNA sequence: TGTGCCACCAGTGACCCACGGGACGGTAGCTCTGGAAACACCATATATTTT. As protein: CATSDPRDGSSGNTIYF.

This clonotype occurred many times. The V call is TRBV10-3, the J call TRBJ1-5; weak D call: TRBD1 (6 bases). V lost 5 bases and J lost 7, with 15 bases in between. CDR1 and CDR2 from the germline V gene are ENHRY and SYGVKD. The CDR3 runs to 14 residues. CDR3 sequence (DNA): TGTGCCATCAGTTTGGACAGCCCAGGGCAGCCCCAGCATTTT. This gives the protein CAISLDSPGQPQHF.

This clonotype was seen at least ten times. The chain uses TRBV24-1 and TRBJ2-2; no clear D gene. Trimming removed 5 bases at V and 4 bases at J, with 7 bases between. The CDR3 totals 13 residues. Per the germline V gene, CDR1 is KGHDR and CDR2 is SFDVKD. The DNA of the CDR3 is TGTGCCACCAGTGGACCCTTCACCGGGGAGCTGTTTTTT. This codes for CATSGPFTGELFF.

There are many counts of this clonotype. The chain uses TRBV5-1 and TRBJ1-2, with D possibly matching TRBD1 (5 bases). This CDR3 has 13 residues. Per the germline V gene, CDR1 is SGHRS and CDR2 is YFSETQ. V lost 1 base and J 4 bases, leaving 8 bases between the germline ends. The CDR3 DNA reads TGCGCCAGCAGCTTGCAGGGTCTCTATGGCTACACCTTC. It translates to CASSLQGLYGYTF.

In the case of this clonotype: Given a much more abundant clone one base away, this may be a read error. This chain connects TRBV2 to TRBJ1-2; D perhaps matches TRBD1 (5 bases). From germline, CDR1 is SNHLY and CDR2 FYNNEI. Trimming shortened V by 5 bases and J by 2 bases, and 9 bases separated the two germline ends. CDR3 size: 13 residues. The CDR3 sequence is CASSQGPNYGYTF. Here the CDR3 DNA reads TGTGCCAGCAGTCAGGGTCCCAACTATGGCTACACCTTC.

As regards this clonotype: Possible read error: a much larger clone is one base away. The rearrangement joins TRBV29-1 to TRBJ1-1; D is unclear. The V end was cut by 4 bases, the J end by 2 bases, with 11 bases between. CDR1 is SQVTM, CDR2 ANQGSEA, per germline. This CDR3 has 13 residues. The CDR3 coding sequence is TGCAGCGTTGCTTTCGGACTCAACACTGAAGCTTTCTTT. Residues: CSVAFGLNTEAFF.

The V call is TRBV7-9, the J call TRBJ2-7; tentatively, D is TRBD2 (7 bases). The germline V and J ends were trimmed by 4 bases and 3 bases, with 16 bases remaining between them. CDR1 and CDR2 from the germline V gene are SEHNR and FQNEAQ (reference sequence). The length of the CDR3 is 15 residues. CDR3 amino acids: CASSSSRGGFYEQYF. For the CDR3, the DNA is TGTGCCAGCAGCTCATCAAGGGGGGGATTCTACGAGCAGTACTTC.